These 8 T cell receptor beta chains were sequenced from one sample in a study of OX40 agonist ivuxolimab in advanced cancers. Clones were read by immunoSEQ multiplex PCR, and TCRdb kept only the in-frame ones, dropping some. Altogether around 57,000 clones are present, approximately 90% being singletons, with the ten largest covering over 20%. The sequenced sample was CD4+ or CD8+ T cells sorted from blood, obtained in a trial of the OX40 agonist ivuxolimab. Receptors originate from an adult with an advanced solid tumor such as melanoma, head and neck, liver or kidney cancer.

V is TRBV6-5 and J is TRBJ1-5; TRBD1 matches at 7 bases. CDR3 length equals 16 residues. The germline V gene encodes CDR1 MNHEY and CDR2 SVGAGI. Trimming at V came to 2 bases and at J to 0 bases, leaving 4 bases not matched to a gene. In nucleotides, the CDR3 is TGTGCCAGCAGTTACGACAGGGCGGTTAGCAATCAGCCCCAGCATTTT. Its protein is CASSYDRAVSNQPQHF.

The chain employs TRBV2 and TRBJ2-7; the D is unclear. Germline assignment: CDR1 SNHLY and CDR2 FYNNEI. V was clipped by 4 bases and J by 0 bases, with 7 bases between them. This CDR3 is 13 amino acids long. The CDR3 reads CASSARSSYEQYV. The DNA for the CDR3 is TGTGCCAGCAGTGCCAGGAGCTCCTACGAGCAGTACGTC.

CDR3 DNA sequence: TGTGCCAGCAGTGGGACTAGCGGAGACAATGAGCAGTTCTTC. Amino acids: CASSGTSGDNEQFF. This rearrangement joins TRBV2 to TRBJ2-1, with 10 bases matching TRBD2. Germline V lookup: CDR1 SNHLY, CDR2 FYNNEI. The CDR3 runs to 14 residues. With V trimmed by 4 bases and J by 5 bases, 2 bases remained unmatched.

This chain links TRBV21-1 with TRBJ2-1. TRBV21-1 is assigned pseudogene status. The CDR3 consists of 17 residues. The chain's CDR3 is CASSKKSPDSPYNEQFF. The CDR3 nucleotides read TGTGCCAGCAGCAAAAAAAGTCCCGATTCCCCCTACAATGAGCAGTTCTTC.

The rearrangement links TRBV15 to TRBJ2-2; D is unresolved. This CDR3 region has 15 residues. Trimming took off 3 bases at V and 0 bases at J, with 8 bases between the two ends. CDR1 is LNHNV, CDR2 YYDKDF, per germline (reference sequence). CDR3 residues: CATSSLWANTGELFF. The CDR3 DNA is TGTGCCACCAGCAGCCTTTGGGCGAACACCGGGGAGCTGTTTTTT.

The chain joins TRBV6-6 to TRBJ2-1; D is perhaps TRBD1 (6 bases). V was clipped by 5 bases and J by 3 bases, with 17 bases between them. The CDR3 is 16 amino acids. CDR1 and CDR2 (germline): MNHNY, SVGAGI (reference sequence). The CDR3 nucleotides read TGTGCCAGCAGTCCCCCTTCGGGACACTTCTACAATGAGCAGTTCTTC. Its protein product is CASSPPSGHFYNEQFF.

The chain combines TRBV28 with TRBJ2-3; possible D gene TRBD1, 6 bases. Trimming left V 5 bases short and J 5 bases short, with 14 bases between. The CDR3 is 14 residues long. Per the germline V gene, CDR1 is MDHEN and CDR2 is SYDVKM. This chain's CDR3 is CASSTHNREDTQYF. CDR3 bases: TGTGCCAGCAGTACCCATAACAGGGAAGATACGCAGTATTTT.

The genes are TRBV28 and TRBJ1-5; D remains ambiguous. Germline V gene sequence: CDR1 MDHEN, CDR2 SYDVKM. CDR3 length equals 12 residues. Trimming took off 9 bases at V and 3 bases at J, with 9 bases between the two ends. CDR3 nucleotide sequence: TGTGCCAGTAGTCCATTCAATCAGCCCCAGCATTTT. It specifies CASSPFNQPQHF. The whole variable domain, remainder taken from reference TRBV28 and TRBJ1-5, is DVKVTQSSRYLVKRTGEKVFLECVQDMDHENMFWYRQDPGLGLRLIYFSYDVKMKEKGDIPEGYSVSREKKERFSLILESASTNQTSMYLCASSPFNQPQHFGDGTRLSIL.